Each of the 18 T cell receptor beta chains below was sequenced from the same sample in a study of cytomegalovirus exposure and HLA in healthy donors. Sequenced by immunoSEQ multiplex PCR; TCRdb stores in-frame clones only, minus some. The sample has around 80,000 clones, 95% seen once. Sequencing was performed on PBMCs. These receptors all stem from a young woman in good health and CMV-seronegative.

DNA for the CDR3: TGTGCCAGCACTTCATCCGGGAGGGTAACCTACGAGCAGTACTTC. This encodes CASTSSGRVTYEQYF. V is TRBV28 and J is TRBJ2-7; 8 positions agree with TRBD2. In germline, CDR1 is MDHEN, CDR2 SYDVKM. V lost 7 bases, J lost 2 bases, and 10 bases stayed unmatched. CDR3 length equals 15 residues.

The rearrangement uses TRBV6-5 and TRBJ2-1; 7 nucleotides line up with TRBD1. The CDR3 has 15 amino acids. Trimming removed 2 bases from V and 9 bases from J; junction bases left unmatched: 10. Germline V gene lookup returns CDR1 MNHEY and CDR2 SVGAGI. CDR3 in amino acids: CASSYQGTGVGEQFF. CDR3 DNA sequence: TGTGCCAGCAGTTACCAAGGAACAGGGGTTGGTGAGCAGTTCTTC.

The chain is built from TRBV29-1 and TRBJ2-1, with 14 positions matching TRBD2. CDR3 size: 20 residues. Losses at the gene ends were 7 bases for V and 3 bases for J; bases not matched to a gene: 20. CDR1 and CDR2 (germline): SQVTM, ANQGSEA. The CDR3 is CSAERSGLAGGSTYYNEQFF. The CDR3 DNA reads TGCAGCGCCGAACGTAGTGGACTAGCGGGGGGTTCTACCTACTACAATGAGCAGTTCTTC.

The V and J genes are TRBV7-2 and TRBJ2-7, with a possible D match to TRBD2 (6 bases). The CDR3 has 13 amino acids. Per germline, CDR1 SGHTA and CDR2 FQGNSA. Trimming took 1 base from V and 6 from J, leaving 10 bases between them. The CDR3: CASSLDMGGEQYF. As DNA, the CDR3 is TGTGCCAGCAGCTTAGATATGGGGGGCGAGCAGTACTTC.

This clone appeared a single time. This CDR3 reads CASSLSQGANEKLFF. CDR3 bases: TGTGCCAGCTCATTATCACAGGGCGCTAATGAAAAACTGTTTTTT. This chain connects TRBV18 to TRBJ1-4; D may be TRBD1 (6 bases). The CDR3 is 15 residues long. Trimming removed 5 bases at V and 3 bases at J, with 13 bases between. The germline V gene has CDR1 KGHSH and CDR2 LQKENI.

V usage is TRBV18 and J usage is TRBJ2-1, with D perhaps matching TRBD1 (5 bases). The CDR3 contains 12 residues. The germline CDR1 and CDR2 sequences are KGHSH and LQKENI. Trimming stripped 3 bases from V and 9 bases from J, with 9 bases between. The CDR3 region is CASSPGAFEQFF. DNA for the CDR3: TGTGCCAGCTCACCTGGGGCCTTTGAGCAGTTCTTC.

The J gene is TRBJ1-1, the V gene TRBV6-6; tentatively, D is TRBD1 (6 bases). Deletions cut 6 bases from V and 11 bases from J, with 25 bases between. The CDR3 is 15 amino acids. The germline CDR1 and CDR2 sequences are MNHNY and SVGAGI (reference sequence). For the CDR3, the DNA is TGTGCCAGCAGGCCCCGTGGGGGGGCCGCAGAGATGGCTTTCTTT. This codes for CASRPRGGAAEMAFF.

The J gene is TRBJ1-1, the V gene TRBV5-1, with D unresolved. The CDR3 contains 14 residues. Germline V gene lookup returns CDR1 SGHRS and CDR2 YFSETQ. Between the trimmed V and J ends, which lost 0 bases and 7 bases, there was a span of 13 bases. CDR3 residues: CASSLGAFGIEAFF. In DNA, the CDR3 is TGCGCCAGCAGCTTGGGGGCCTTCGGGATTGAAGCTTTCTTT.

V and J are TRBV18 and TRBJ2-3; 9 bases align to TRBD2. V gave up 4 bases and J gave up 2 bases; unmatched junction bases: 7. Germline CDR1 KGHSH, CDR2 LQKENI. CDR3 size: 16 residues. This CDR3 reads CASSLETSGITDTQYF. CDR3 in DNA: TGTGCCAGCTCACTCGAGACTAGCGGCATCACAGATACGCAGTATTTT.

The chain links TRBV5-4 to TRBJ2-7; 10 nucleotides match TRBD2. This CDR3 spans 16 amino acids. Trimming at V came to 6 bases and at J to 4 bases, leaving 13 bases not matched to a gene. Per germline, CDR1 SGHNT and CDR2 YYREEE (reference sequence). CDR3 sequence: CASTIESGRAGYEQYF. CDR3 in DNA: TGTGCCAGCACCATTGAAAGCGGGAGGGCCGGGTACGAGCAGTACTTC.

The chain joins TRBV28 to TRBJ1-3; D call uncertain. Trimming took off 3 bases at V and 7 bases at J, with 19 bases between the two ends. CDR1 and CDR2 from the germline V gene are MDHEN and SYDVKM. The CDR3 consists of 16 residues. The CDR3 sequence: CASSLWGGSVSNTIYF. In DNA, the CDR3 is TGTGCCAGCAGTTTGTGGGGAGGAAGTGTTTCTAACACCATATATTTT.

This chain links TRBV11-3 with TRBJ1-1, with D possibly matching TRBD1 (5 bases). The CDR3 extends over 15 amino acids. V lost 2 bases and J 8 bases, leaving 18 bases between the germline ends. The germline V gene encodes CDR1 SGHNT and CDR2 YENEEA. The CDR3 protein is CASSLTGARVGEAFF. DNA of the CDR3: TGTGCCAGCAGCTTAACGGGTGCCAGGGTCGGGGAAGCTTTCTTT.

This clone has only one observation. The rearrangement links TRBV15 to TRBJ2-7, with 8 positions matching TRBD1. The V gene end was trimmed by 6 bases and the J gene end by 0 bases; junction bases not matched to a gene: 4. The CDR3 is 14 amino acids. The germline V gene encodes CDR1 LNHNV and CDR2 YYDKDF (reference sequence). The CDR3 region is CATRRQGSSYEQYF. DNA of the CDR3: TGTGCCACCAGGAGACAGGGGAGCTCCTACGAGCAGTACTTC.

The V call is TRBV7-2, the J call TRBJ1-2; 9 bases map to TRBD1. CDR1 SGHTA and CDR2 FQGNSA come from the germline V gene. V trimming: 4 bases; J trimming: 4 bases; junction bases outside the gene matches: 13. This CDR3 has 17 amino acids. The CDR3 DNA sequence: TGTGCCAGCAGCTCGAGGGGGACCGGACAGGGGTCCTATGGCTACACCTTC. It yields the protein CASSSRGTGQGSYGYTF.

J is TRBJ2-1 and V is TRBV19; 11 bases align to TRBD2. V gave up 5 bases and J gave up 4 bases; unmatched junction bases: 1. Germline V lookup: CDR1 LNHDA, CDR2 SQIVND (reference sequence). The CDR3 consists of 14 residues. The CDR3, as DNA: TGTGCCAGTAGTTCTAGCGGGGGGTACAATGAGCAGTTCTTC. It codes for CASSSSGGYNEQFF.

This clone has a handful of counts. The chain recombines TRBV6-1 with TRBJ1-5; D unclear. Deletions cut 6 bases from V and 7 bases from J, with 10 bases between. In germline, CDR1 is MNHNS, CDR2 SASEGT. This CDR3 is 12 amino acids long. The CDR3 reads CASRTLLQPQHF. Here the CDR3 DNA reads TGTGCCAGCAGAACTTTATTGCAGCCCCAGCATTTT.

Written as DNA, the CDR3 is TGTGCCTGGAGTGACCCGGGGACAGCTTATGGGAAGGAAAAACTGTTTTTT. Translated, it gives CAWSDPGTAYGKEKLFF. The rearrangement joins TRBV30 to TRBJ1-4; 7 bases agree with TRBD1. The germline V gene has CDR1 GTSNPN and CDR2 SVGIG (reference sequence). The CDR3 loop spans 17 amino acids. V was pared by 1 base and J by 8 bases, with 16 bases of the junction left unmatched.

This chain connects TRBV9 to TRBJ2-3; D may be TRBD2 (6 bases). Trimming pared 3 bases from V and 4 bases from J, leaving 18 bases between. The CDR3 has 16 amino acids. Germline loops: CDR1 SGDLS, CDR2 YYNGEE. The CDR3 spells CASSEGLGEAADTQYF. In nucleotides, the CDR3 is TGTGCCAGCAGCGAGGGCCTAGGGGAGGCGGCAGATACGCAGTATTTT.